This is a list of T cell receptor beta chains from one sample in a study of T cell changes during pregnancy in multiple sclerosis. Repertoires were generated with immunoSEQ multiplex PCR, while TCRdb's copy carries only in-frame clones and drops some. Here the sample spans 78,000 or so clones, just over 90% being singletons. The starting material was CD4+ T cells from peripheral blood mononuclear cells, obtained before pregnancy. The receptors were sampled from a female donor with multiple sclerosis, enrolled in a pregnancy study. Both conserved end residues are part of each CDR3. A D gene is named only where the DNA matches it firmly.

len: 15; d_gene: -; v_gene: TRBV5-1; j_gene: TRBJ1-1; CDR3aa: CASSANTNKNTEAFF
len: 15; d_gene: TRBD1; v_gene: TRBV18; j_gene: TRBJ1-1; CDR3aa: CASLVDRGMNTEAFF
len: 18; d_gene: TRBD1; v_gene: TRBV7-6; j_gene: TRBJ2-7; CDR3aa: CASSLTSPQGASSYEQYF
len: 18; d_gene: TRBD1; v_gene: TRBV5-1; j_gene: TRBJ2-5; CDR3aa: CASSPGQGAGTRQETQYF
len: 15; d_gene: TRBD2; v_gene: TRBV27; j_gene: TRBJ2-7; CDR3aa: CASSLLAGGSYEQYF
len: 13; d_gene: TRBD2; v_gene: TRBV19; j_gene: TRBJ2-1; CDR3aa: CASGTSGNGEQFF
len: 13; d_gene: -; v_gene: TRBV19; j_gene: TRBJ1-2; CDR3aa: CASSKRKEEGYTF
len: 14; d_gene: TRBD1; v_gene: TRBV30; j_gene: TRBJ1-4; CDR3aa: CAWSARGKNEKLFF
len: 13; d_gene: -; v_gene: TRBV28; j_gene: TRBJ2-7; CDR3aa: CASSWAGKDEQYF
len: 12; d_gene: -; v_gene: TRBV19; j_gene: TRBJ2-2; CDR3aa: CASSMGGRELFF
len: 19; d_gene: -; v_gene: TRBV7-9; j_gene: TRBJ1-3; CDR3aa: CASSPPNRNTGATGNTIYF
len: 15; d_gene: -; v_gene: TRBV7-2; j_gene: TRBJ1-3; CDR3aa: CASSLSVFSGNTIYF
len: 14; d_gene: -; v_gene: TRBV5-1; j_gene: TRBJ2-7; CDR3aa: CASSARVWPAEQYF
len: 16; d_gene: TRBD2; v_gene: TRBV5-6; j_gene: TRBJ2-7; CDR3aa: CASSQGLADPSYEQYF
len: 16; d_gene: TRBD2; v_gene: TRBV9; j_gene: TRBJ2-2; CDR3aa: CASSPLAGGNTGELFF